The clone carrying this T cell receptor (beta chain) appeared a few times. Its antigen remains unknown. The data derive from a study of T cell repertoires in cytomegalovirus infection. At the level of the study: Public TCR beta signatures indicated both CMV infection and matching HLA type.

MiXCR, applied by TCRdb to the reads, yields one record per CDR3 protein. The top ten hold 9.5% to 13% of the sample, which has approximately 490,000 distinct CDR3 sequences, around 11% seen once. The CDR3 runs to 17 residues. The ends lost 2 bases at V and 4 bases at J; junction bases unmatched: 8. Germline CDR1 LGHDT, CDR2 YNNKEL (reference sequence). The study's findings and limits: CMV-specific HLA-C-restricted TCR beta clonotypes dominated the ex vivo response. Individuals carrying CMV plus the relevant HLA were identified by cumulative frequency of public TCR beta families.

V usage is TRBV3-1 and J usage is TRBJ2-1; 10 nucleotides agree with TRBD2. The TCR sequence derives from a human donor in good health (CMV status not recorded). Some clones in this sample may be carry-over from other donors' samples. The sequenced sample consisted of PBMCs. The CDR3 coding sequence is TGTGCCAGCAGCCAAAGGTTAGCGGGAGGACCTTACAATGAGCAGTTCTTC. Translating it yields CASSQRLAGGPYNEQFF.